This T cell receptor (beta chain) was recorded in a study of blood T cell repertoires in COVID-19. Study-level background: Acute and convalescent COVID-19 samples came from the United States, Italy and Spain.

Cohort 3 recovery required two negative PCRs, clearance, or symptom resolution. Sequencing used immunoSEQ multiplex PCR; TCRdb keeps in-frame clones, though not all of them. This sample has approximately 200,000 clones, with 86% found just once. The CDR3 length is 17 residues. Germline lookup yields CDR1 MGHRA and CDR2 YSYEKL. Trimming took off 0 bases at V and 9 bases at J, with 18 bases between the two ends. The receptor comes from a woman aged 25 to 39 who had recovered from COVID-19. Sample: PBMCs or T cells enriched from blood (not recorded which). The V call is TRBV4-1, the J call TRBJ1-6, with D perhaps matching TRBD1 (6 bases). The CDR3: CASSQDATGGVSSPLHF. As DNA, the CDR3 is TGCGCCAGCAGCCAAGATGCCACTGGGGGCGTTTCTTCACCCCTCCACTTT.